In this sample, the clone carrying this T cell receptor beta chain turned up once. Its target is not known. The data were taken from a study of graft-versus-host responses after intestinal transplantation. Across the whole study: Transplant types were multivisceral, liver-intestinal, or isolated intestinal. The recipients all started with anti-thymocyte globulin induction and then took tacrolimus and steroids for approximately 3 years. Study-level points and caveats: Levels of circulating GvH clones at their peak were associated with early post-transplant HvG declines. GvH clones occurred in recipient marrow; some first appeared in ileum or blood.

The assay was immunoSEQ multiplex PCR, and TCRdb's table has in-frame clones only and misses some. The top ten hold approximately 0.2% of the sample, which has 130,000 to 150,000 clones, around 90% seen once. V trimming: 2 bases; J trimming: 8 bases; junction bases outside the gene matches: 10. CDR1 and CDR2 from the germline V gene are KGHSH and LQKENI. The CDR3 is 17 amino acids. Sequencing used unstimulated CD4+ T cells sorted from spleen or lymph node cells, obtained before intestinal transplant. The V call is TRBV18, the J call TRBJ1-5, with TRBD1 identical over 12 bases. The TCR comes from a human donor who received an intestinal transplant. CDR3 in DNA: TGTGCCAGCTCACCAGTAACCGGGACAGGGGGCTTCAAGCCCCAGCATTTT. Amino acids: CASSPVTGTGGFKPQHF.